Shown below are 23 T cell receptor beta chains from a single sample sequenced in a study of T cells after yellow fever vaccination. One entry per CDR3 protein, called by TCRdb with MiXCR from the 5' RACE reads. In the table there are 95,000 to 100,000 distinct CDR3 sequences, roughly 6% of which are singletons. The sample consisted of CD8+ T cells sorted from PBMCs, taken 10 days after the yellow fever booster vaccination. The source is a man younger than 35 who received the YFV17D yellow fever vaccine.

This clonotype has more than one count but fewer than ten. This chain joins TRBV5-6 and TRBJ2-2; no clear D gene. The CDR3 length is 13 residues. From germline, CDR1 is SGHDT and CDR2 YYEEEE. V was cut by 1 base and J by 6 bases, with 7 bases left in between. Here the CDR3 reads CASSLLLPGELFF. CDR3 nucleotides: TGTGCCAGCAGCTTGCTTCTGCCCGGGGAGCTGTTTTTT. Together with reference TRBV5-6 and TRBJ2-2, the CDR3 gives the full variable domain: DAGVTQSPTHLIKTRGQQVTLRCSPKSGHDTVSWYQQALGQGPQFIFQYYEEEERQRGNFPDRFSGHQFPNYSSELNVNALLLGDSALYLCASSLLLPGELFFGEGSRLTVL.

This chain links TRBV28 with TRBJ2-3; 7 bases fit TRBD2. The V segment lost 5 bases and the J segment 0 bases; nucleotides outside the gene matches: 5. The CDR3 contains 15 residues. From germline, CDR1 is MDHEN and CDR2 SYDVKM. The CDR3 protein is CASSILASSTDTQYF. CDR3 nucleotides: TGTGCCAGCAGTATACTAGCGTCTAGCACAGATACGCAGTATTTT.

This clonotype was counted only a few times. This chain uses TRBV19 with TRBJ2-1; 8 bases fit TRBD1. V lost 8 bases, J lost 7 bases, and 10 bases stayed unmatched. This CDR3 is built from 14 residues. Germline-derived CDR1 and CDR2 are LNHDA and SQIVND (reference sequence). The CDR3 DNA reads TGTGCCAGTTCAGGGGGCATAGGTGGAAATGAGCAGTTCTTC. Protein: CASSGGIGGNEQFF.

This clonotype was found a few times. The chain joins TRBV7-9 to TRBJ2-3; tentatively, D is TRBD1 or TRBD2 (6 bases each). Between the trimmed V and J ends, which lost 4 bases and 4 bases, there was a span of 15 bases. CDR1 is SEHNR and CDR2 is FQNEAQ in the germline V gene (reference sequence). CDR3 size: 15 residues. CDR3 residues: CASSSLEGGPDTQYF. As DNA, the CDR3 is TGTGCCAGCAGCTCCCTGGAGGGGGGCCCAGATACGCAGTATTTT.

Of note for this clonotype: It is unclear where the CDR3 begins or ends on the DNA, so no DNA is shown, and the CDR3 is as TCRdb lists it. V is TRBV3-1 and J is TRBJ2-3; no DNA check was done on the table's D call, TRBD1. Inclusive of both ends, the CDR3 amounts to 16 amino acids. The V gene's germline CDR1 is LGHDT and CDR2 YNNKEL (reference sequence). CDR3 region: CASSQDFRGGTDTQYF.

This rearrangement joins TRBV6-6 to TRBJ2-3, with 7 bases matching TRBD2. There are 16 residues in the CDR3. V was pared by 0 bases and J by 2 bases, with 5 bases of the junction left unmatched. Germline assignment: CDR1 MNHNY and CDR2 SVGAGI (reference sequence). The DNA of the CDR3 is TGTGCCAGCAGTTACTCGATGGGGGGGGTCACAGATACGCAGTATTTT. Translation gives CASSYSMGGVTDTQYF.

This clonotype was seen many times. V usage is TRBV12-3 or TRBV12-4 and J usage is TRBJ2-5; TRBD1 aligns across 12 bases. V lost 5 bases to trimming and J lost 5 bases; unmatched junction nucleotides: 12. The CDR3 runs 17 residues. CDR3 residues: CASSPRDRGRPGETQYF. As DNA, the CDR3 is TGTGCCAGCAGTCCGCGGGACAGGGGGCGCCCCGGGGAGACCCAGTACTTC.

This clonotype was counted at least ten times. The chain uses TRBV7-9 and TRBJ1-1; perhaps TRBD1 as D (5 bases). CDR3 length equals 14 residues. CDR1 and CDR2 from the germline V gene are SEHNR and FQNEAQ (reference sequence). Trimming pared 7 bases from V and 4 bases from J, leaving 16 bases between. The CDR3 sequence is CASTRDGTFTEAFF. In nucleotides, the CDR3 is TGTGCCAGCACCCGGGACGGGACCTTCACTGAAGCTTTCTTT.

This clonotype was counted ten times or more. This rearrangement joins TRBV4-3 to TRBJ1-3; no clear D. Germline-derived CDR1 and CDR2 are LGHNA and YSLEER. V was cut by 0 bases and J by 1 base, with 7 bases left in between. The CDR3 sequence is 15 residues long. The CDR3, as DNA: TGCGCCAGCAGCCAAGATTCGGGGTCTGGAAACACCATATATTTT. Translation: CASSQDSGSGNTIYF.

The CDR3 coding sequence is TGCAGCGTTGAAGGGGGTAGCGGAGCCTACACAGATACGCAGTATTTT. Translation: CSVEGGSGAYTDTQYF. This rearrangement joins TRBV29-1 to TRBJ2-3; D might be TRBD2 (6 bases). Trimming removed 1 base at V and 2 bases at J, with 16 bases between. Looked up from germline, CDR1 is SQVTM and CDR2 is ANQGSEA. This CDR3 has 16 residues.

A few counts support this clonotype. This chain connects TRBV30 to TRBJ2-1; D is unresolved. This CDR3 is built from 13 residues. Trimming stripped 5 bases from V and 5 bases from J, with 13 bases between. The germline CDR1 and CDR2 sequences are GTSNPN and SVGIG (reference sequence). CDR3 DNA: TGTGCCTGGGCGGTAACCCAAAACAATGAGCAGTTCTTC. Residues: CAWAVTQNNEQFF.

This chain uses TRBV23-1 with TRBJ2-6; the D is unclear. TRBV23-1 is recorded as an ORF, its role being uncertain. The CDR3 is 17 residues long. Trimming took 9 bases from V and 4 from J, leaving 22 bases between them. This CDR3 is CAREKTWNLRGANVLTF. Written as DNA, the CDR3 is TGCGCCAGAGAGAAAACTTGGAACTTACGAGGGGCCAACGTCCTGACTTTC.

This clonotype was counted between two and nine times. This chain connects TRBV5-1 to TRBJ1-1; D not certain. This CDR3 comprises 13 residues. The germline V and J ends were trimmed by 4 bases and 1 base, with 8 bases remaining between them. Germline V gene sequence: CDR1 SGHRS, CDR2 YFSETQ. As DNA, the CDR3 is TGCGCCAGCAGCCCCCTGGGGAACACTGAAGCTTTCTTT. Translated: CASSPLGNTEAFF.

Only a few counts were recorded for this clonotype. The chain joins TRBV12-3 or TRBV12-4 to TRBJ1-3, with unresolved D. This CDR3 spans 10 amino acids. Trimming removed 3 bases at V and 8 bases at J, with 2 bases between. CDR3: CASSFDTIYF. The CDR3 region has the DNA TGTGCCAGCAGTTTCGACACCATATATTTT.

In its sample, this clonotype was seen many times. This chain uses TRBV25-1 with TRBJ2-5; 7 nucleotides align to TRBD1. V gave up 2 bases and J gave up 2 bases; unmatched junction bases: 2. The germline V gene encodes CDR1 MGHDK and CDR2 SYGVNS. This CDR3 spans 14 amino acids. DNA of the CDR3: TGTGCCAGCAGTGAACTGGGACAGCAAGAGACCCAGTACTTC. The encoded protein is CASSELGQQETQYF.

The CDR3 region has the DNA TGTGCCAGCAGTGAAAGGTCCCCTGAAGCTTTCTTT. Protein sequence: CASSERSPEAFF. The chain uses TRBV25-1 and TRBJ1-1; D not certain. Trimming left V 2 bases short and J 6 bases short, with 7 bases between. From germline, CDR1 is MGHDK and CDR2 SYGVNS. The CDR3 spans 12 residues.

This clonotype has just a few counts. CDR3 sequence (DNA): TGTGCCAGCAGCCAAGCAACAGGGGACGGGACTGAAGCTTTCTTT. This translates into CASSQATGDGTEAFF. The chain couples TRBV4-2 to TRBJ1-1, with 7 bases aligning to TRBD1. Germline V gives CDR1 LGHNA, CDR2 YNFKEQ. V gave up 1 base and J gave up 5 bases; unmatched junction bases: 7. The CDR3 spans 15 residues.

This clonotype was found many times. This chain links TRBV14 with TRBJ2-4; 7 nucleotides align to TRBD2. The CDR3 runs to 14 residues. CDR1 and CDR2 (germline): SGHDN, FVKESK. With 3 bases clipped from V and 8 bases from J, the junction kept 7 bases outside the gene matches. CDR3 amino acids: CASSQQTSRDIQYF. The CDR3 region has the DNA TGTGCCAGCAGCCAGCAGACTAGCCGGGACATTCAGTACTTC.

This chain connects TRBV12-3 or TRBV12-4 to TRBJ1-1, with D perhaps matching TRBD1 (6 bases). CDR3 size: 15 residues. Between the trimmed V and J ends, which lost 1 base and 5 bases, there was a span of 14 bases. The CDR3 DNA reads TGTGCCAGCAGTTTAGTTCTGGGGGGCGTTACTGAAGCTTTCTTT. Amino acid sequence: CASSLVLGGVTEAFF.

This clonotype was counted ten times or more. This chain connects TRBV10-3 to TRBJ2-3; TRBD2 matches 7 bases. The V segment lost 4 bases and the J segment 2 bases; nucleotides outside the gene matches: 12. The CDR3 loop spans 17 amino acids. Per germline, CDR1 ENHRY and CDR2 SYGVKD. The CDR3 DNA reads as TGTGCCATCAGTGCTTCGGGACTACTACTACCCACAGATACGCAGTATTTT. This translates into CAISASGLLLPTDTQYF.

The chain couples TRBV4-3 to TRBJ2-3; 8 positions agree with TRBD2. CDR3 length: 19 residues. Germline V gene data show CDR1 as LGHNA and CDR2 as YSLEER. V dropped 3 bases and J dropped 4; count of bases not matched to a gene: 18. CDR3 residues: CASSHQGPATSAWSDTQYF. DNA for the CDR3: TGCGCCAGCAGCCATCAAGGCCCAGCGACTAGCGCGTGGTCAGATACGCAGTATTTT.

The CDR3 nucleotides read TGTGCCAGCAGCTCCGACAGGGTAGGCTATGGCTACACCTTC. It codes for CASSSDRVGYGYTF. This chain connects TRBV6-5 to TRBJ1-2, with 7 nucleotides matching TRBD1. The V gene's germline CDR1 is MNHEY and CDR2 SVGAGI. The CDR3 extends over 14 amino acids. The trim removed 6 bases at V and 4 bases at J, leaving 8 bases unmatched.

A note on this clonotype: It may be a read error: a sequence one base away is much more abundant. The V and J genes are TRBV6-2 or TRBV6-3 and TRBJ2-1, with 9 nucleotides matching TRBD2. V shed 9 bases and J 8 bases; nucleotides not matched to a gene: 14. CDR3 length: 15 residues. The V gene's germline CDR1 is MNHEY and CDR2 SVGEGT. The CDR3 loop is CASNGGRGPLDEQFF. Here the CDR3 DNA reads TGTGCCAGTAACGGCGGGAGGGGCCCTTTGGATGAGCAGTTCTTC.